This T cell receptor beta chain was sequenced for a study of T cells in localized non-small cell lung cancer. V was cut by 7 bases and J by 8 bases, with 8 bases left in between. The CDR3 is 10 residues long. Germline values: CDR1 SNHLY, CDR2 FYNNEI. Points on this clone: Its antigen remains unidentified.

The study's findings and limits: Tumor showed lower T cell clonality than uninvolved adjacent lung, where it was highest. Adjacent lung exhibited a median of about 50 among the 100 most abundant tumor clones. It remains possible that heterogeneity exists, since only one tumor region was sequenced. Higher adjacent-lung clonality was associated with shorter survival.

Libraries were prepared by immunoSEQ multiplex PCR; TCRdb keeps only in-frame clonotypes and omits some of them. The sample has roughly 64,000 clones; 81% are singletons. The receptor was derived from a man aged 35 to 69 with stage II lung adenocarcinoma. V gene TRBV2 combines with J gene TRBJ1-2; D is unresolved. The sequencing used PBMCs, collected before any cancer treatment. DNA of the CDR3: TGTGCCAGCAAAAGAGAAGGCTACACCTTC. It specifies CASKREGYTF.